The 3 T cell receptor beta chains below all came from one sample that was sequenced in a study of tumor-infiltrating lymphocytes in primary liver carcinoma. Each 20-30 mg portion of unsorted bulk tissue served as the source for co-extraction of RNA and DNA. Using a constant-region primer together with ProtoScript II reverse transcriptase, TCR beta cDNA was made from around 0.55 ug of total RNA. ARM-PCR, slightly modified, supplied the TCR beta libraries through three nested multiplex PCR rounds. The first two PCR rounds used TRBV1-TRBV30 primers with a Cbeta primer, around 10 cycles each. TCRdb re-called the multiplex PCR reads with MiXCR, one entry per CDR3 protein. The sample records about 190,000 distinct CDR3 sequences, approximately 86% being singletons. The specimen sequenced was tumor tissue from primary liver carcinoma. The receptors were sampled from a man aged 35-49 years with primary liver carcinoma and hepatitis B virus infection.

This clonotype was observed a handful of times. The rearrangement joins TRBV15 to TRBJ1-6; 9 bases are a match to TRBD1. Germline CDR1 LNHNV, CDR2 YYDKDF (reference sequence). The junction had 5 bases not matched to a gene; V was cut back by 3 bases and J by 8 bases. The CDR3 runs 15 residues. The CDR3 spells CATSSYTGGHSPLHF. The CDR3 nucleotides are TGTGCCACCAGCAGTTACACAGGGGGCCATTCACCCCTCCACTTT.

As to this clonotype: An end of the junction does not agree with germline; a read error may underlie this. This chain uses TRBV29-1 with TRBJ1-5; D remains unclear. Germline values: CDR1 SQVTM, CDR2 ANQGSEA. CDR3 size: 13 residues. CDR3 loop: CSAVEQINQPQPF. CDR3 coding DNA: TGCAGCGCTGTCGAACAGATCAATCAGCCCCAGCCTTTT. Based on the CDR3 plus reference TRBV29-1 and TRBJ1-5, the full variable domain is SAVISQKPSRDICQRGTSLTIQCQVDSQVTMMFWYRQQPGQSLTLIATANQGSEATYESGFVIDKFPISRPNLTFSTLTVSNMSPEDSSIYLCSAVEQINQPQPFGDGTRLSIL.

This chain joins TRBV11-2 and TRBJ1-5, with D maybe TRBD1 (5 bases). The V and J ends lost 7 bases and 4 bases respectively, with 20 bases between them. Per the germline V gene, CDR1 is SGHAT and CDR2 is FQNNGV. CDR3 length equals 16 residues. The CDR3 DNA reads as TGTGCCAGCAACCTAATAAGGGGACTGACGAATCAGCCCCAGCATTTT. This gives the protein CASNLIRGLTNQPQHF.